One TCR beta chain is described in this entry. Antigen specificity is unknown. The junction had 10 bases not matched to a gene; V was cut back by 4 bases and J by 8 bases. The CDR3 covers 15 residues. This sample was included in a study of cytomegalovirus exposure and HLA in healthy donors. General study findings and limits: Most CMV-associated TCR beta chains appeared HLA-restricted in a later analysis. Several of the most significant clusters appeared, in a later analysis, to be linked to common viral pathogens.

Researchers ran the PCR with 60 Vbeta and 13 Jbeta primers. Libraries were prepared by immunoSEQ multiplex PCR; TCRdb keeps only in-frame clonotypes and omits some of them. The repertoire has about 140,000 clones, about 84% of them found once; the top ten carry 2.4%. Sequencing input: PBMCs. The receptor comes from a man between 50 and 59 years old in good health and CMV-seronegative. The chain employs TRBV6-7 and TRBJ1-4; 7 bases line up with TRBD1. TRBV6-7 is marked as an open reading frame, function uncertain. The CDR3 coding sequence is TGTGCCAGCAGTTCCACCGACAGGGCACGAGAAAAACTGTTTTTT. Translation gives CASSSTDRAREKLFF.